This passage covers 6 T cell receptor beta chains from one sample sequenced in a study of T and B cells in COVID-19 patients. TRB was amplified from about 260-540 ng of blood genomic DNA. Multiplex PCR with BIOMED2 TRB-A/B primer pools amplified TRB rearrangements. One entry per CDR3 protein results from TCRdb running MiXCR on the multiplex PCR reads. The sample gives more than 9,500 distinct CDR3 sequences, just under 30% of which show up once; less than 35% is in the top ten. Source material: blood. The source of these receptors is a human donor who had recovered from COVID-19.

V and J are TRBV11-3 and TRBJ2-3; no definite D call. Germline CDR1 and CDR2: SGHNT and YENEEA. The length of the CDR3 is 17 residues. Trimming left V 5 bases short and J 2 bases short, with 20 bases between. The DNA of the CDR3 is TGTGCCAGCAGCCAAGAGGCCACCCTTAAGGCCACAGATACGCAGTATTTT. As protein: CASSQEATLKATDTQYF.

Within the sample, this clonotype is medium-sized. This chain uses TRBV11-3 with TRBJ2-7, with D possibly called TRBD1 or TRBD2 (5 bases each). Germline lookup yields CDR1 SGHNT and CDR2 YENEEA. V was cut by 3 bases and J by 6 bases, with 6 bases left in between. This CDR3 is built from 11 residues. As DNA, the CDR3 is TGTGCCAGCAGCTTTGGGGGCGAGCAGTACGTC. Translation gives CASSFGGEQYV.

The chain joins TRBV18 to TRBJ2-1; the match to TRBD1 covers 9 bases. CDR1 KGHSH and CDR2 LQKENI come from the germline V gene. The ends lost 2 bases at V and 4 bases at J; junction bases unmatched: 3. The CDR3 is 15 amino acids. Written as DNA, the CDR3 is TGTGCCAGCTCACCAGTGGACAGGGGTTACAATGAGCAGTTCTTC. The encoded protein is CASSPVDRGYNEQFF.

This chain links TRBV6-5 with TRBJ1-5; unclear D gene. Germline V gene sequence: CDR1 MNHEY, CDR2 SVGAGI. V was clipped by 2 bases and J by 5 bases, with 7 bases between them. The CDR3 consists of 13 residues. Here the CDR3 reads CASSYLSDQPQHF. The CDR3 DNA sequence: TGTGCCAGCAGTTACCTATCGGATCAGCCCCAGCATTTT.

The chain uses TRBV27 and TRBJ1-1, with TRBD1 matching 8 bases. The CDR3 has 16 residues. The trim removed 0 bases at V and 3 bases at J, leaving 6 bases unmatched. CDR1 is MNHEY, CDR2 SMNVEV, per germline (reference sequence). The CDR3 protein is CASSLSPGGRDTEAFF. In DNA form, the CDR3 reads TGTGCCAGCAGTTTATCGCCAGGGGGCCGGGACACTGAAGCTTTCTTT.

With regard to this clonotype: A read error may be the cause here, since a much bigger clone is one base away. CDR3 DNA: TGTGCCAGCCAGGACAGTGCCACCTACGAGCAGTACGTC. Protein: CASQDSATYEQYV. J is TRBJ2-7 and V is TRBV6-5; TRBD1 is a possible D gene (6 bases). Trimming took off 8 bases at V and 2 bases at J, with 13 bases between the two ends. Germline CDR1 and CDR2: MNHEY and SVGAGI. The CDR3 length is 13 residues.